This TCR beta chain derives from a study of PD-1 blockade in classical Hodgkin lymphoma. Concerning this clone: Its target is not known.

V lost 0 bases and J 6 bases, leaving 12 bases between the germline ends. CDR1 is SGHTA, CDR2 FQGTGA, per germline. The CDR3 contains 16 residues. Broader study findings: A significant rise in TCR diversity by C4D1 was seen for CD4+ but not CD8+ cells. Before treatment, complete responders showed about the same diversity as newly diagnosed patients.

Every patient was affected by relapse after autologous stem cell transplantation, while exposure to brentuximab vedotin was not uniform. Assay used: immunoSEQ multiplex PCR; TCRdb lists only in-frame clones, some missing. The sample holds fewer than 70,000 clones; 88% are singletons and the top ten take over 5%. The sequencing here drew on peripheral blood mononuclear cells (PBMCs), taken before the second cycle of nivolumab. The J gene is TRBJ1-6, the V gene TRBV7-3; TRBD1 might be the D (6 bases). The receptor comes from a human donor with classical Hodgkin lymphoma. CDR3 region: CASSLTGTQGNSPLHF. The CDR3 region has the DNA TGTGCCAGCAGCTTAACGGGGACACAGGGTAATTCACCCCTCCACTTT. Supplemented by reference TRBV7-3 and TRBJ1-6, the full variable domain reads GAGVSQTPSNKVTEKGKYVELRCDPISGHTALYWYRQSLGQGPEFLIYFQGTGAADDSGLPNDRFFAVRPEGSVSTLKIQRTERGDSAVYLCASSLTGTQGNSPLHFGNGTRLTVT.